These 5 T cell receptor beta chains originate from one sample sequenced in a study of preoperative IRX-2 immunotherapy in early breast cancer (dated by TCRdb to between 2018 and 2020). Explained via the paper, the treatment or condition label denotes: preoperative locoregional IRX-2 cytokine immunotherapy. The method behind the library was the immunoSEQ multiplex PCR assay. Sourced from immuneACCESS, this table was stored by TCRdb with only in-frame sequences that have V and J called. A share of the clones is absent; for the studies checked, an unresolved V gene accounts for under half, and the remainder has no known explanation. The sample table holds around 30,000 clones, of which just under 80% were seen once. Together, the top ten hold roughly 2.4% of the sample. Here the sequenced sample was lymph node tissue, taken before IRX-2 immunotherapy. Receptors were obtained from a human donor with breast cancer.

The rearrangement joins TRBV28 to TRBJ1-2; no reliable D call. Trimming left V 8 bases short and J 4 bases short, with 17 bases between. Germline assignment: CDR1 MDHEN and CDR2 SYDVKM. CDR3 length equals 14 residues. This CDR3 reads CASSGLFGSYGYTF. The CDR3 coding sequence is TGTGCCAGCTCGGGGTTGTTTGGGTCCTATGGCTACACCTTC.

This clone has just one count. The chain links TRBV6-8 to TRBJ1-1, with TRBD1 identical over 11 bases. Germline CDR1 is MNHGY and CDR2 is SAAAGT. J lost 4 bases, V lost 4 bases, and 8 bases had no gene match. This CDR3 is 16 amino acids long. CDR3 sequence (DNA): TGTGCCAGCAGTTCGGGACAGGGGGAAAGGGCCACTGAAGCTTTCTTT. It codes for CASSSGQGERATEAFF.

This chain joins TRBV11-3 and TRBJ2-5; 8 bases are a match to TRBD1. The junction had 7 bases not matched to a gene; V was cut back by 5 bases and J by 5 bases. CDR3 size: 14 residues. The germline gives CDR1 SGHNT, CDR2 YENEEA. Here the CDR3 DNA reads TGTGCCAGCAGCCCCACAGGGGGAAGGGAGACCCAGTACTTC. This translates into CASSPTGGRETQYF. Full variable domain (rest looked up from reference TRBV11-3 and TRBJ2-5): EAGVVQSPRYKIIEKKQPVAFWCNPISGHNTLYWYLQNLGQGPELLIRYENEEAVDDSQLPKDRFSAERLKGVDSTLKIQPAELGDSAVYLCASSPTGGRETQYFGPGTRLLVL.

This chain joins TRBV19 and TRBJ1-1; D is unclear. The CDR3 runs to 12 residues. V lost 5 bases and J 3 bases, leaving 7 bases between the germline ends. Germline V gene lookup returns CDR1 LNHDA and CDR2 SQIVND (reference sequence). The CDR3 nucleotides read TGTGCCAGTAGTCGGAGGGACACTGAAGCTTTCTTT. Protein: CASSRRDTEAFF. Variable domain in full (rest from reference TRBV19 and TRBJ1-1): DGGITQSPKYLFRKEGQNVTLSCEQNLNHDAMYWYRQDPGQGLRLIYYSQIVNDFQKGDIAEGYSVSREKKESFPLTVTSAQKNPTAFYLCASSRRDTEAFFGQGTRLTVV.

V gene TRBV6-7 combines with J gene TRBJ2-1, with D unclear. TRBV6-7 is labeled an ORF, and its function is uncertain. With 5 bases removed from V and 5 bases from J, the gap between germline ends came to 19 bases. This CDR3 contains 16 residues. CDR3: CASSDGLLGINNEQFF. In DNA, the CDR3 is TGTGCCAGCAGTGATGGCCTTTTAGGTATCAACAATGAGCAGTTCTTC.